Listed here are 16 T cell receptor beta chains from one sample, sequenced in a study of blood T cell repertoires in COVID-19. Here immunoSEQ multiplex PCR was the method, and the copy in TCRdb shows in-frame clones only, minus some. Among approximately 530,000 clones listed, 85% to 90% were seen once. Sequenced material: peripheral blood. These receptors originate from a woman aged 45 to 65 with COVID-19, enrolled during active disease.

This chain connects TRBV6-6 to TRBJ2-1, with 7 positions matching TRBD1. Germline V gene sequence: CDR1 MNHNY, CDR2 SVGAGI (reference sequence). V was pared by 5 bases and J by 5 bases, with 9 bases of the junction left unmatched. CDR3 length: 15 residues. CDR3: CASSTSGTVDNEQFF. As DNA, the CDR3 is TGTGCCAGCAGTACCTCTGGGACAGTAGACAATGAGCAGTTCTTC.

The chain uses TRBV4-1 and TRBJ2-7, with 8 nucleotides matching TRBD1. Germline loops: CDR1 MGHRA, CDR2 YSYEKL. The CDR3 is made up of 14 amino acids. V gave up 4 bases and J gave up 0 bases; unmatched junction bases: 2. The CDR3 here is CASSRTGYSYEQYF. The CDR3 DNA sequence: TGCGCCAGCAGCCGGACAGGGTACTCCTACGAGCAGTACTTC.

The chain employs TRBV5-1 and TRBJ1-3; the match to TRBD1 covers 7 bases. Germline values: CDR1 SGHRS, CDR2 YFSETQ. V was clipped by 0 bases and J by 2 bases; unmatched bases: 2. The CDR3 has 15 amino acids. CDR3 in amino acids: CASSLVTGTGNTIYF. DNA of the CDR3: TGCGCCAGCAGCTTGGTGACAGGGACTGGAAACACCATATATTTT.

The CDR3 sequence is CASSLILAGYEQYF. DNA for the CDR3: TGCGCCAGCAGCTTGATCCTAGCGGGGTACGAGCAGTACTTC. V is TRBV5-1 and J is TRBJ2-7, with TRBD2 matching 9 bases. The CDR3 has 14 amino acids. Germline assignment: CDR1 SGHRS and CDR2 YFSETQ. The V gene end was trimmed by 1 base and the J gene end by 4 bases; junction bases not matched to a gene: 3. The variable domain in full, with the rest retrieved from reference TRBV5-1 and TRBJ2-7, is KAGVTQTPRYLIKTRGQQVTLSCSPISGHRSVSWYQQTPGQGLQFLFEYFSETQRNKGNFPGRFSGRQFSNSRSEMNVSTLELGDSALYLCASSLILAGYEQYFGPGTRLTVT.

The chain carries TRBV24-1 and TRBJ2-2; 8 bases map to TRBD1. The CDR3 is 15 residues long. The ends lost 2 bases at V and 7 bases at J; junction bases unmatched: 5. Germline lookup yields CDR1 KGHDR and CDR2 SFDVKD. The CDR3, as DNA: TGTGCCACCAGTGATTGGATGACAGGGGACGGGGAGCTGTTTTTT. Translation gives CATSDWMTGDGELFF.

The gene calls are TRBV5-4 and TRBJ1-2; no firm D call. Trimming took 4 bases from V and 8 from J, leaving 15 bases between them. Germline V gene data show CDR1 as SGHNT and CDR2 as YYREEE (reference sequence). This CDR3 comprises 13 residues. The CDR3 loop is CASSPETGYGYTF. The CDR3 nucleotides are TGTGCCAGCAGCCCGGAGACGGGATACGGCTACACCTTC. Full variable domain (remainder filled in from reference TRBV5-4 and TRBJ1-2): ETGVTQSPTHLIKTRGQQVTLRCSSQSGHNTVSWYQQALGQGPQFIFQYYREEENGRGNFPPRFSGLQFPNYSSELNVNALELDDSALYLCASSPETGYGYTFGSGTRLTVV.

This clone was seen only a few times. The CDR3 spells CASSRSPGNSPLHF. The CDR3 region has the DNA TGTGCCAGCAGCCGCTCACCGGGGAATTCACCCCTCCACTTT. This chain links TRBV5-4 with TRBJ1-6; D ambiguous. CDR3 length: 14 amino acids. Trimming removed 4 bases at V and 7 bases at J, with 12 bases between. The V gene's germline CDR1 is SGHNT and CDR2 YYREEE (reference sequence).

This clone has only a few counts. The V call is TRBV29-1, the J call TRBJ2-3; D might be TRBD2 (5 bases). Trimming left V 0 bases short and J 6 bases short, with 10 bases between. CDR3 length: 13 amino acids. Germline V gives CDR1 SQVTM, CDR2 ANQGSEA. DNA for the CDR3: TGCAGCGTTGAAGACGGACTTTCCGATACGCAGTATTTT. This encodes CSVEDGLSDTQYF.

The V call is TRBV10-2, the J call TRBJ2-3, with D possibly TRBD1 on 5 matching bases. From germline, CDR1 is WSHSY and CDR2 SAAADI. This CDR3 has 14 amino acids. V lost 5 bases and J 4 bases, leaving 13 bases between the germline ends. The CDR3 protein is CASSRSKGPDTQYF. Here the CDR3 DNA reads TGCGCCAGCAGTCGCAGTAAGGGGCCAGATACGCAGTATTTT.

The chain joins TRBV27 to TRBJ1-1, with D possibly matching TRBD1 (5 bases). This CDR3 contains 14 residues. Trimming took 3 bases from V and 1 from J, leaving 9 bases between them. Germline lookup yields CDR1 MNHEY and CDR2 SMNVEV (reference sequence). CDR3 sequence reads: CASSFIGGNTEAFF. In nucleotides, the CDR3 is TGTGCCAGCAGTTTTATCGGGGGGAACACTGAAGCTTTCTTT.

The gene calls are TRBV2 and TRBJ2-3; D ambiguous. V shed 3 bases and J shed 4 bases, with 8 bases lying between them. This CDR3 is 13 amino acids long. CDR1 and CDR2 from the germline V gene are SNHLY and FYNNEI. DNA for the CDR3: TGTGCCAGCAGTGACCGACTTCCAGATACGCAGTATTTT. Protein sequence: CASSDRLPDTQYF.

The V gene is TRBV7-3, the J gene TRBJ2-1; TRBD2 might be the D (5 bases). Between the trimmed V and J ends, which lost 5 bases and 10 bases, there was a span of 21 bases. Per the germline V gene, CDR1 is SGHTA and CDR2 is FQGTGA. There are 15 residues in the CDR3. The CDR3 DNA reads as TGTGCCAGCAGCCAAGGAACCGAGGCGGGTCCCGAGCAGTTCTTC. This gives the protein CASSQGTEAGPEQFF.

The genes are TRBV20-1 and TRBJ1-6, with D perhaps matching TRBD1 (5 bases). This CDR3 has 15 residues. The germline V gene has CDR1 DFQATT and CDR2 SNEGSKA (reference sequence). V was shortened by 3 bases and J by 4 bases, with 13 bases between the two germline ends. CDR3 loop: CSASSGQGYNSPLHF. In nucleotides, the CDR3 is TGCAGTGCTAGTAGCGGGCAGGGATATAATTCACCCCTCCACTTT.

This rearrangement joins TRBV6-5 to TRBJ2-1; D possibly corresponds to TRBD1 (5 bases). Trimming shortened V by 5 bases and J by 4 bases, and 12 bases separated the two germline ends. This CDR3 has 14 residues. Germline CDR1 and CDR2: MNHEY and SVGAGI. The CDR3 protein is CASSRGQWYNEQFF. The CDR3 nucleotides are TGTGCCAGCAGTCGAGGACAATGGTACAATGAGCAGTTCTTC.

This clone was observed once. The J gene is TRBJ1-6, the V gene TRBV5-1; D gene ambiguous. This CDR3 contains 14 residues. Trimming took 2 bases from V and 9 from J, leaving 12 bases between them. Germline CDR1 is SGHRS and CDR2 is YFSETQ. The CDR3 loop is CASSFGAEASPLHF. CDR3 coding DNA: TGCGCCAGCAGCTTTGGTGCAGAGGCTTCACCCCTCCACTTT.

The chain uses TRBV24-1 and TRBJ1-2, with D uncertain. V was shortened by 0 bases and J by 0 bases, with 4 bases between the two germline ends. Germline V gene data show CDR1 as KGHDR and CDR2 as SFDVKD. The CDR3 extends over 14 amino acids. CDR3 region: CATSDLTANYGYTF. CDR3 bases: TGTGCCACCAGTGATTTGACAGCTAACTATGGCTACACCTTC.